This paragraph reports one T cell receptor (beta chain). This entry is derived from a study of cytomegalovirus exposure and HLA in healthy donors. CDR1 is SGDLS, CDR2 YYNGEE, per germline. The CDR3 has 15 amino acids. V shed 0 bases, J shed 6 bases, and the junction held 3 bases outside the gene matches. Researchers ran the PCR with 60 Vbeta and 13 Jbeta primers. Some clones are missing from TCRdb's copy, which holds only in-frame ones; the method was immunoSEQ multiplex PCR. Found here are 150,000 to 200,000 clones, about 85% of them singletons; the top ten hold around 0.99%. This chain uses TRBV9 with TRBJ2-1, with 10 bases matching TRBD2. This TCR came from a boy younger than 10 in good health and CMV-seronegative. Sequenced sample: PBMCs. CDR3 sequence: CASSVGSGGANEQFF. CDR3 nucleotides: TGTGCCAGCAGCGTAGGGAGCGGGGGGGCCAATGAGCAGTTCTTC.